The T cell receptor beta chain under discussion was sequenced for a study of human T cells and chemical hapten exposure. Each CDR3 protein gets one entry after TCRdb re-called the RACE reads with MiXCR. The table includes roughly 360,000 distinct CDR3 sequences, more than 4.5% detected once. CDR1 is MNHNS and CDR2 is SASEGT in the germline V gene. Trimming shortened V by 3 bases and J by 5 bases, and 16 bases separated the two germline ends. This CDR3 has 15 residues. The table lists this clonotype with a few counts. Time point given: patch test 1, 2 weeks after DPC sensitization. The treatment: therapeutic diphenylcyclopropenone sensitization with weekly scalp DPC.

The J gene is TRBJ2-5, the V gene TRBV6-1; D is possibly TRBD1 (5 bases). The sample in question was whole blood, obtained in connection with sensitization to the hapten diphenylcyclopropenone (DPC). The source of this sequence is a woman aged 50 to 65 with alopecia areata. Some clones in this sample may be carry-over from other donors' samples. This CDR3 reads CASSEFAGFEETQYF. The CDR3 coding sequence is TGTGCCAGCAGTGAGTTTGCAGGGTTTGAGGAGACCCAGTACTTC.